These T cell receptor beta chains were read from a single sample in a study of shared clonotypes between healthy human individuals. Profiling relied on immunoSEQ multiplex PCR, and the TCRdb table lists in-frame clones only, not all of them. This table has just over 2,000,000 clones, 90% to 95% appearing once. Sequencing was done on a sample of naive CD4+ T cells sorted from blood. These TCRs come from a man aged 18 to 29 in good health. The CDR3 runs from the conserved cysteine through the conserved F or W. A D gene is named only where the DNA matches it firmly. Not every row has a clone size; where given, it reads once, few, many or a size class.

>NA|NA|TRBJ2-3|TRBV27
TGTGCCAGCTCGACTGCGGGGTACACAGATACGCAGTATTTT
CASSTAGYTDTQYF
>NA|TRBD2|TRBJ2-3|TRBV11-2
TGTGCCAGCAGCATACTAGCGGGGGTTAGCACAGATACGCAGTATTTT
CASSILAGVSTDTQYF
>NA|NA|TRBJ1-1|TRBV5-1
TGCGCCAGCAGCTCCAGGGGAAGGGGCAACACTGAAGCTTTCTTT
CASSSRGRGNTEAFF
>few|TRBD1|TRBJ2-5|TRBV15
TGTGCCACCAGCAGGGCCGGGGGACAGGGGGCGAAGACCCAGTACTTC
CATSRAGGQGAKTQYF
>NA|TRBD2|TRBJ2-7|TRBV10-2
TGCGCCAGCAGTAGCGGGAGGGCTCTTCTCTACGAGCAGTACTTC
CASSSGRALLYEQYF
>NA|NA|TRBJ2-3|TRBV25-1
TGTGCCAGCAGTGAATGGGCAGGGTCAGATACGCAGTATTTT
CASSEWAGSDTQYF
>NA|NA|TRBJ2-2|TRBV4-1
TGCGCCAGCAGCCCAGGGCGGGCGAACACCGGGGAGCTGTTTTTT
CASSPGRANTGELFF
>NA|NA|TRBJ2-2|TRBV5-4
TGTGCCAGCAGCCCAGGGGGGGCAGGCCAGAACACCGGGGAGCTGTTTTTT
CASSPGGAGQNTGELFF
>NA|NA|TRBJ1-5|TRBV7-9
TGTGCCAGCAGCTTAGAGCTCGGGAATCAGCCCCAGCATTTT
CASSLELGNQPQHF
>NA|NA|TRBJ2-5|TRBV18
TGTGCCAGCTCACGGGGACTTCAAGAGACCCAGTACTTC
CASSRGLQETQYF
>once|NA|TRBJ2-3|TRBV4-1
TGCGCCAGCAGCCAGCGAGCTTGGGGCGGCACAGATACGCAGTATTTT
CASSQRAWGGTDTQYF
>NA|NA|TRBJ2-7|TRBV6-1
TGTGCCAGCACCCTCCCGGGACCACACTACGAGCAGTACTTC
CASTLPGPHYEQYF
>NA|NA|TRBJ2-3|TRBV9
TGTGCCAGCAGCGTAGCGGGGCTGGGGACAGATACGCAGTATTTT
CASSVAGLGTDTQYF
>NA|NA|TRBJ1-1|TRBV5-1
TGCGCCAGCAGCTTGGGGGGGACTTCGAACACTGAAGCTTTCTTT
CASSLGGTSNTEAFF
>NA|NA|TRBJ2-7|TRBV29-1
TGCAGCGTTAATCCAGGGATGTCCGCCTACGAGCAGTACTTC
CSVNPGMSAYEQYF
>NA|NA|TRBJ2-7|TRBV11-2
TGTGCCAGCAGCCCCCGGGGCAGGGTAAGGGAGCAGTACTTC
CASSPRGRVREQYF
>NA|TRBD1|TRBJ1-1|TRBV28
TGTGCCAGCAGTGAACGGACAGGGGGGAACACTGAAGCTTTCTTT
CASSERTGGNTEAFF
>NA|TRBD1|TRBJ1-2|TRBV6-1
TGTGCCAGCAGTGAGGGACAGGGACGGTATGGCTACACCTTC
CASSEGQGRYGYTF
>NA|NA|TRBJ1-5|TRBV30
TGTGCCTGGAGCCAGACAGCAAATCAGCCCCAGCATTTT
CAWSQTANQPQHF
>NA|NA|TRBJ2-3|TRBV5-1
TGCGCCAGCAGCTTGGCCCGGATCACAGATACGCAGTATTTT
CASSLARITDTQYF
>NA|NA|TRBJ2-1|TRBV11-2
TGTGCCAGCAGCTTAGATCGTGTTTGGGCTAGCCACAATGAGCAGTTCTTC
CASSLDRVWASHNEQFF
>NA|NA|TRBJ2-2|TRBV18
TGTGCCGGCTCCTTAGGAAACACCGGGGAGCTGTTTTTT
CAGSLGNTGELFF
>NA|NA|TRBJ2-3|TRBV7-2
TGTGCCAGCAGCTTAGTGGCGGCAGGAGGAGATACGCAGTATTTT
CASSLVAAGGDTQYF
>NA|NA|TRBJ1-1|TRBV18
TGTGCCAGCTCACCACCTACCATGAACACTGAAGCTTTCTTT
CASSPPTMNTEAFF
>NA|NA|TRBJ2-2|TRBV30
TGTGCCTGGAGTGTCGGCGGGGAGCTGTTTTTT
CAWSVGGELFF
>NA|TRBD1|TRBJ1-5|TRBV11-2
TGTGCCAGCACCTCGGAGGTCCTCCACAGGGGTGGGGATCAGCCCCAGCATTTT
CASTSEVLHRGGDQPQHF
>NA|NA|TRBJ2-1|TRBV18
TGTGCCAGCTCACTGTCCGGGGGCAATGAGCAGTTCTTC
CASSLSGGNEQFF
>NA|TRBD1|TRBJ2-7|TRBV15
TGTGCCACCAGCAGAGGGCAGGGGGCGATCCCCTACGAGCAGTACTTC
CATSRGQGAIPYEQYF
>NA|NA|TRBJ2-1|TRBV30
TGTGCCTGGAGTGAACCTATGAGGCGAGGTGAGCAGTTCTTC
CAWSEPMRRGEQFF
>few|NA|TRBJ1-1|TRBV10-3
TGTGCCATCAGTGAAGGGGCGACGAACACTGAAGCTTTCTTT
CAISEGATNTEAFF
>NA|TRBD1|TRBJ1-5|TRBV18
TGTGCCAGCTCACCAACAGGGGTGGCTCAGCCCCAGCATTTT
CASSPTGVAQPQHF
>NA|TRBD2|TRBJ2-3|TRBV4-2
TGTGCCAGCAGCCCGCTAGCGGGGGGGCCGGGCACAGATACGCAGTATTTT
CASSPLAGGPGTDTQYF
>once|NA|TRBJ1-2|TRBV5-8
TGTGCCAGCAGCTTAGGGGTTTCTCCGTGGGAAGCTAACTATGGCTACACCTTC
CASSLGVSPWEANYGYTF
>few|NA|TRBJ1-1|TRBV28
TGTGCCAGCAGAGGGCAGAACACTGAAGCTTTCTTT
CASRGQNTEAFF
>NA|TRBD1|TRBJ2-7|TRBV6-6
TGTGCCAGCAGTATCGATCGGGACAGGACCTACGAGCAGTACTTC
CASSIDRDRTYEQYF
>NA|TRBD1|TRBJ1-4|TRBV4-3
TGCGCCAGCAGCCAAGCCGGGACAGGGGCAACTAATGAAAAACTGTTTTTT
CASSQAGTGATNEKLFF
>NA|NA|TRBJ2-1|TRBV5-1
TGCGCCAGCAGCCCTAGTATACTTGGCGATGAGCAGTTCTTC
CASSPSILGDEQFF
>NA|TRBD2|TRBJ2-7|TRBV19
TGTGCCAGTAGTATGGGGGGACTAGCGGAGTACGAGCAGTACTTC
CASSMGGLAEYEQYF
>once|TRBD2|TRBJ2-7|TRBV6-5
TGTGCCAGCAGACGGACTAGCGGACCCTACGAGCAGTACTTC
CASRRTSGPYEQYF
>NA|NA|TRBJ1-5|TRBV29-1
TGCAGCGTTGATCGAAGGAGCTTTAGCAATCAGCCCCAGCATTTT
CSVDRRSFSNQPQHF
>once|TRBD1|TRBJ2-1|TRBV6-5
TGTGCCAGCAGGTATACAGGGGGTACCTACAATGAGCAGTTCTTC
CASRYTGGTYNEQFF
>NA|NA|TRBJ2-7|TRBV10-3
TGTGCCATCAGTGGAGGGGGTAAGTCCTACGAGCAGTACTTC
CAISGGGKSYEQYF
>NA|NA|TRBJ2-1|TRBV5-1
TGCGCCAGCAGCTTAGCCAGTACGGGGAATGAGCAGTTCTTC
CASSLASTGNEQFF
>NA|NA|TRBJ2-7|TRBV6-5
TGTGCCAGCAGTTACTCGAGGGCAGCCGAGCAGTACTTC
CASSYSRAAEQYF
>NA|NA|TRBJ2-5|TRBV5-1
TGCGCCAGCAGCTTAGTTTTAGGAGGGGGCTCTCAAGAGACCCAGTACTTC
CASSLVLGGGSQETQYF
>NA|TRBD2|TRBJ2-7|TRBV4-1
TGCGCCAGCAGCCAAGGGTTAGCGGGGGGGCCAAGCTACGAGCAGTACTTC
CASSQGLAGGPSYEQYF